By its share, the clone carrying this TCR beta chain is medium-sized. Antigen specificity is unknown. The V segment lost 5 bases and the J segment 6 bases; nucleotides outside the gene matches: 0. The CDR3 has 11 amino acids. Germline-derived CDR1 and CDR2 are MNHEY and SMNVEV (reference sequence). The data were obtained in a study of metastatic and nonmetastatic thyroid tumors. Study outcomes and limitations: Malignant thyroid tumors reportedly had TCR beta diversity that was significantly higher than in benign nodules, in blood and tumor.

With MiXCR, TCRdb reprocessed the PCR reads. The sample has approximately 13,000 clones; more than 10% are singletons. All patients reached thyroid surgery having received no treatment beforehand. The chain is built from TRBV27 and TRBJ2-7, with 8 positions matching TRBD1. This TCR derives from a female donor with papillary thyroid cancer or a benign thyroid nodule (not recorded which). Some clones in this sample may be carry-over from other donors' samples. The sequenced sample consisted of blood. The CDR3 reads CASSDRGEQYF. The CDR3 DNA is TGTGCCAGCAGTGACAGGGGCGAGCAGTACTTC.